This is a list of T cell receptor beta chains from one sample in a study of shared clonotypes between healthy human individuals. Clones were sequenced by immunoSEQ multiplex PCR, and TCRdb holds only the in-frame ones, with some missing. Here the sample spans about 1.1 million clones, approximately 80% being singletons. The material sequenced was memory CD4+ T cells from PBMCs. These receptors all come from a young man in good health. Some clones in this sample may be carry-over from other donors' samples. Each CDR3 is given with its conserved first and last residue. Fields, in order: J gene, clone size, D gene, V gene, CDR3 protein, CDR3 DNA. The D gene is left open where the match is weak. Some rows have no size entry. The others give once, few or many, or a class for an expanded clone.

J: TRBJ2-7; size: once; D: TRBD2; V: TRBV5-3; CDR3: CARRGGRAPEQYF; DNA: TGTGCCAGAAGGGGCGGGAGGGCCCCCGAGCAGTACTTC
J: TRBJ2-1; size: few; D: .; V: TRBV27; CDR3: CASRIRTLSYNEQFF; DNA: TGTGCCAGCAGGATCCGGACACTCTCCTACAATGAGCAGTTCTTC
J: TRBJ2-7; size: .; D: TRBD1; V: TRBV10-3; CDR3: CATTRGQGYEQYF; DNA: TGTGCCACCACCCGGGGACAGGGCTACGAGCAGTACTTC
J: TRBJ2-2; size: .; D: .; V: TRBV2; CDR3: CASSVGGNELFF; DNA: TGTGCCAGCAGTGTCGGGGGAAATGAGCTGTTTTTT
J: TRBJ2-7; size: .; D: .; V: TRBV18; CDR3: CASSPTSDYEQYF; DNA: TGTGCCAGCTCACCAACTAGTGACTACGAGCAGTACTTC
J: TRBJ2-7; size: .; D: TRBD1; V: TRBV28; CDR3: CASSQIGTGAYEQYF; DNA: TGTGCCAGCAGTCAGATAGGGACAGGAGCCTACGAGCAGTACTTC
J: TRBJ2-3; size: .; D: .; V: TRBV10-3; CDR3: CAISDSRLGDTQYF; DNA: TGTGCCATCAGTGACTCCCGACTCGGAGATACGCAGTATTTT
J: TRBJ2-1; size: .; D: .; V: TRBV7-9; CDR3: CASSPSIAGEQFF; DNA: TGTGCCAGCAGCCCCTCCATAGCCGGTGAGCAGTTCTTC
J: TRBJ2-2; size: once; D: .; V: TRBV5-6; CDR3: CASSLGQGWTGELFF; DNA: TGTGCCAGCAGCTTGGGGCAGGGGTGGACCGGGGAGCTGTTTTTT
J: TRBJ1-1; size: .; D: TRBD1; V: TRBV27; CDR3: CASKMTGGPPTEAFF; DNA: TGTGCCAGCAAGATGACAGGGGGCCCTCCGACTGAAGCTTTCTTT
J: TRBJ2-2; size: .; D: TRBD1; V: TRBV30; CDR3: CAWRDRGFTGELFF; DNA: TGTGCTTGGCGGGACAGGGGGTTTACCGGGGAGCTGTTTTTT
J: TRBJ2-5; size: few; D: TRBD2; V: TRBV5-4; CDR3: CASSLGGSGGQTQYF; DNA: TGTGCCAGCAGCTTGGGCGGGAGCGGTGGACAGACCCAGTACTTC
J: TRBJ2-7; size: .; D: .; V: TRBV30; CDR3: CAWGGFTYEQYF; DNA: TGTGCCTGGGGGGGTTTCACCTACGAGCAGTACTTC
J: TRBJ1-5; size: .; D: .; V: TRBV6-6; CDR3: CASRMTRADQPQHF; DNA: TGTGCCAGCAGGATGACCCGCGCGGATCAGCCCCAGCATTTT
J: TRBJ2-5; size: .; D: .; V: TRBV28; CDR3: CASSLNSGQQETQYF; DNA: TGTGCCAGCAGTTTAAATTCGGGACAACAAGAGACCCAGTACTTC
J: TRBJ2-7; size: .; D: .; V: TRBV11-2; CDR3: CASSDGVGEQYF; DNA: TGTGCCAGCAGCGATGGGGTGGGTGAGCAGTACTTC
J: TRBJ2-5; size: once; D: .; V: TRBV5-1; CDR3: CASSLGTGVFTQYF; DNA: TGCGCCAGCAGCTTGGGGACCGGGGTATTCACCCAGTACTTC
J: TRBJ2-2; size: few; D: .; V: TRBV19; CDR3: CASSSLQGSGTGELFF; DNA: TGTGCCAGTAGCTCACTTCAGGGGTCGGGCACCGGGGAGCTGTTTTTT
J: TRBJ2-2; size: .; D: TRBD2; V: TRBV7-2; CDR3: CASSETTSGRTGELFF; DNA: TGTGCCAGCAGCGAAACGACTAGCGGGAGAACCGGGGAGCTGTTTTTT
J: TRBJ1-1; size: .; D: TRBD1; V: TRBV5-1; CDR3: CASSLEAGGTEAFF; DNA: TGCGCCAGCAGCTTAGAAGCAGGGGGCACTGAAGCTTTCTTT
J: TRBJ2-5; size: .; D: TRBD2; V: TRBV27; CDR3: CASSLLAGAGETQYF; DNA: TGTGCCAGCAGTTTATTGGCGGGAGCCGGGGAGACCCAGTACTTC
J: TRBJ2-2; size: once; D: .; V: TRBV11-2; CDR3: CASSPRVGGAGELFF; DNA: TGTGCCAGCAGCCCCAGGGTGGGCGGCGCCGGGGAGCTGTTTTTT
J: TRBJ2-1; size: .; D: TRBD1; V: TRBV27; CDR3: CASSLTGTVYNEQFF; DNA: TGTGCCAGCAGCCTTACCGGGACAGTCTACAATGAGCAGTTCTTC
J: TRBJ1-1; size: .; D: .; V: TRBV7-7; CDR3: CASSPHMNTEAFF; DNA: TGTGCCAGCAGCCCTCATATGAACACTGAAGCTTTCTTT
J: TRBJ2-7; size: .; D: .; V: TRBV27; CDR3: CASSLGPATYGVYEQYF; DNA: TGTGCCAGCAGTTTGGGCCCGGCAACGTACGGGGTATACGAGCAGTACTTC
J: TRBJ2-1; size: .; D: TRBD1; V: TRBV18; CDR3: CASSPTPKGAEQFF; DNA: TGTGCCAGCTCACCAACTCCCAAGGGGGCTGAGCAGTTCTTC
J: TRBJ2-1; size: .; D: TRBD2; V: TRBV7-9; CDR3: CASSRTRSPNEQFF; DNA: TGTGCCAGCAGCCGGACTAGATCCCCAAATGAGCAGTTCTTC
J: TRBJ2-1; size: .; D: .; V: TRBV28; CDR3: CASSLFGTGEQFF; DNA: TGTGCCAGCAGTTTATTTGGGACGGGTGAGCAGTTCTTC
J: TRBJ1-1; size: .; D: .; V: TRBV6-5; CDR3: CASTAGDTEAFF; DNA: TGTGCCAGCACCGCAGGAGACACTGAAGCTTTCTTT
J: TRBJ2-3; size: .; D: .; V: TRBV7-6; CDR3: CASSWGGDTQYF; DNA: TGTGCCAGCAGCTGGGGCGGGGATACGCAGTATTTT